The 28 T cell receptor beta chains below come from one sample, sequenced in a study of T and B cells in COVID-19 patients (TCRdb year 2020). Sequencing was performed on an Illumina MiSeq. Multiplex PCR with BIOMED2 TRB-A/B primer pools was used to amplify TRB rearrangements. The raw public reads went through TCRdb reprocessing: fastp at Q25, MiXCR clone calling, in-frame beta chains kept. Each CDR3 protein appears once, grouped with its most common genes and DNA. The sample table lists 5,500 to 6,000 distinct CDR3 sequences, 27% of them with a count of one. 37% of the sample lies in the top ten. TRB repertoires were amplified from approximately 250-500 ng of genomic DNA extracted from blood. Material: blood. The receptors were gathered from a human donor with active COVID-19. The donor label of this sample is uncertain.

By proportion, this clonotype is medium-sized. This chain connects TRBV11-3 to TRBJ2-3, with 9 bases matching TRBD2. Germline V gene sequence: CDR1 SGHNT, CDR2 YENEEA. The CDR3 loop spans 16 amino acids. With 3 bases clipped from V and 5 bases from J, the junction kept 9 bases outside the gene matches. The DNA of the CDR3 is TGTGCCAGCAGCTTGGGACTAGCCGGAGAGGTAGATACGCAGTATTTT. Its protein is CASSLGLAGEVDTQYF.

This chain uses TRBV2 with TRBJ2-5, with no clear D. The V gene's germline CDR1 is SNHLY and CDR2 FYNNEI. Between the trimmed V and J ends, which lost 1 base and 3 bases, there was a span of 9 bases. This CDR3 has 14 amino acids. The CDR3 loop reads CASSEGQTKETQYF. In DNA, the CDR3 is TGTGCCAGCAGTGAAGGGCAGACGAAAGAGACCCAGTACTTC. Filled out from reference TRBV2 and TRBJ2-5, the complete variable domain reads EPEVTQTPSHQVTQMGQEVILRCVPISNHLYFYWYRQILGQKVEFLVSFYNNEISEKSEIFDDQFSVERPDGSNFTLKIRSTKLEDSAMYFCASSEGQTKETQYFGPGTRLLVL.

This clonotype occurred a few times. The chain joins TRBV6-5 to TRBJ2-4; 7 nucleotides align to TRBD1. The CDR3 is 16 residues long. Germline V gene data show CDR1 as MNHEY and CDR2 as SVGAGI. V was clipped by 2 bases and J by 0 bases; unmatched bases: 4. CDR3 nucleotides: TGTGCCAGCAGTTACATGGGACAGACAGCCAAAAACATTCAGTACTTC. Translating it yields CASSYMGQTAKNIQYF.

This clonotype turned up a few times. The chain couples TRBV5-4 to TRBJ1-1; D unresolved. CDR3 length equals 13 residues. Germline V gene data show CDR1 as SGHNT and CDR2 as YYREEE (reference sequence). Trimming stripped 0 bases from V and 2 bases from J, with 5 bases between. CDR3 region: CASSLARNTEAFF. CDR3 nucleotides: TGTGCCAGCAGCTTGGCTCGTAACACTGAAGCTTTCTTT.

Note on this clonotype: Being one base from a much bigger clone, this may be a read error. V usage is TRBV19 and J usage is TRBJ1-1; D might be TRBD1 (6 bases). The CDR3 extends over 14 amino acids. V dropped 7 bases and J dropped 9 bases, with 21 bases sitting between them. Looked up from germline, CDR1 is LNHDA and CDR2 is SQIVND (reference sequence). The CDR3 protein is CASTDGGRAGQAFF. CDR3 coding DNA: TGTGCCAGTACCGACGGGGGCAGGGCGGGTCAAGCTTTCTTT.

The sample holds a few counts of this clonotype. This chain links TRBV6-2 or TRBV6-3 with TRBJ1-1; D might be TRBD1 (5 bases). Trimming took off 7 bases at V and 5 bases at J, with 20 bases between the two ends. Germline V gene sequence: CDR1 MNHEY, CDR2 SVGEGT. The CDR3 loop spans 15 amino acids. The DNA of the CDR3 is TGTGCCAGCACTACCTTTGGCAGGTGGGGGACTGAAGCTTTCTTT. As protein: CASTTFGRWGTEAFF.

This clonotype was seen a few times. J is TRBJ1-5 and V is TRBV18, with 7 nucleotides matching TRBD1. Germline values: CDR1 KGHSH, CDR2 LQKENI. This CDR3 comprises 17 residues. V dropped 2 bases and J dropped 3; count of bases not matched to a gene: 10. The CDR3 is CASSPSGQVGANQPQHF. Written as DNA, the CDR3 is TGTGCCAGCTCACCAAGCGGACAGGTCGGGGCCAATCAGCCCCAGCATTTT.

The gene calls are TRBV7-9 and TRBJ1-5; 8 bases map to TRBD1. The CDR3 loop spans 14 amino acids. The ends lost 6 bases at V and 3 bases at J; junction bases unmatched: 4. The germline CDR1 and CDR2 sequences are SEHNR and FQNEAQ (reference sequence). The CDR3 reads CASRKTGDNQPQHF. The CDR3 DNA follows: TGTGCCAGCAGAAAGACAGGGGACAATCAGCCCCAGCATTTT.

In this sample, this clonotype is medium-sized (0.01 to 0.1%). The chain links TRBV19 to TRBJ2-7, with D maybe TRBD2 (6 bases). The ends were cut back, 3 bases at V and 5 bases at J, with 11 bases in the middle. CDR1 LNHDA and CDR2 SQIVND come from the germline V gene (reference sequence). The CDR3 loop spans 13 amino acids. The chain's CDR3 is CASSMGLLDEQYF. CDR3 nucleotide sequence: TGTGCCAGTAGTATGGGACTCCTCGACGAGCAGTACTTC.

The chain combines TRBV5-5 with TRBJ1-5; D is ambiguous. The CDR3 totals 14 residues. Germline values: CDR1 SGHKS, CDR2 YYEKEE (reference sequence). V was shortened by 4 bases and J by 1 base, with 9 bases between the two germline ends. This CDR3 is CASSRRESNQPQHF. The DNA of the CDR3 is TGTGCCAGCAGCCGTCGGGAGAGCAATCAGCCCCAGCATTTT.

This clonotype rates as medium-sized. The rearrangement links TRBV18 to TRBJ1-2; no definite D call. Trimming removed 6 bases at V and 4 bases at J, with 21 bases between. The CDR3 is 16 residues long. Per the germline V gene, CDR1 is KGHSH and CDR2 is LQKENI. The DNA for the CDR3 is TGTGCCAGCTCCCCCCCGGTGATACAGCACATCTATGGCTACACCTTC. It encodes CASSPPVIQHIYGYTF.

This clonotype is categorized as medium-sized. The J gene is TRBJ2-5, the V gene TRBV11-3; D uncertain. V shed 1 base and J shed 0 bases, with 15 bases lying between them. The CDR3 runs to 17 residues. The V gene's germline CDR1 is SGHNT and CDR2 YENEEA. Written as DNA, the CDR3 is TGTGCCAGCAGCTTAGGCACCCCTACGCTGTACCAAGAGACCCAGTACTTC. Its translation: CASSLGTPTLYQETQYF.

Relative to its sample, this clonotype is medium-sized. The chain joins TRBV15 to TRBJ2-1, with 7 bases that match TRBD1. The germline V gene has CDR1 LNHNV and CDR2 YYDKDF (reference sequence). This CDR3 has 15 residues. With V trimmed by 0 bases and J by 4 bases, 3 bases remained unmatched. The CDR3 loop is CATSRERTGYNEQFF. CDR3 coding DNA: TGTGCCACCAGCAGAGAACGGACAGGTTACAATGAGCAGTTCTTC.

The chain joins TRBV6-5 to TRBJ1-1, with D tentatively TRBD1 (5 bases). The CDR3 is 14 residues long. With 6 bases removed from V and 1 base from J, the gap between germline ends came to 12 bases. The germline V gene has CDR1 MNHEY and CDR2 SVGAGI. The chain's CDR3 is CASRAGTANTEAFF. In nucleotides, the CDR3 is TGTGCCAGCAGAGCCGGGACGGCGAACACTGAAGCTTTCTTT.

The table lists this clonotype with a few counts. The chain uses TRBV18 and TRBJ1-2; no definite D call. Deletions cut 2 bases from V and 3 bases from J, with 7 bases between. The CDR3 has 13 residues. The germline V gene has CDR1 KGHSH and CDR2 LQKENI. CDR3 DNA sequence: TGTGCCAGCTCACCAGTCGGAGACTATGGCTACACCTTC. Translated, it gives CASSPVGDYGYTF.

A remark on this clonotype: A much more abundant neighbour one base away suggests this may be a read error. This chain links TRBV6-5 with TRBJ2-2; 9 bases are a match to TRBD1. After removal of 4 bases from V and 6 bases from J, the junction contained 9 bases not matched to a gene. The germline gives CDR1 MNHEY, CDR2 SVGAGI. The CDR3 loop spans 16 amino acids. The CDR3 loop is CASSSSGTGIPGELFF. Written as DNA, the CDR3 is TGTGCCAGCAGTTCTTCCGGGACAGGGATCCCCGGGGAGCTGTTTTTT.

The chain uses TRBV5-1 and TRBJ1-4; 10 positions agree with TRBD1. The CDR3 runs to 15 residues. The ends lost 5 bases at V and 0 bases at J; junction bases unmatched: 1. CDR1 is SGHRS, CDR2 YFSETQ, per germline. CDR3 DNA sequence: TGCGCCAGCAGTGGGACAGGGGCAACTAATGAAAAACTGTTTTTT. Amino acids: CASSGTGATNEKLFF.

The rearrangement uses TRBV7-2 and TRBJ2-2, with D uncertain. From germline, CDR1 is SGHTA and CDR2 FQGNSA. The CDR3 has 12 amino acids. V was trimmed by 4 bases and J by 4 bases, leaving 4 bases between them. The CDR3 DNA reads TGTGCCAGCAGCTCCTCCACCGGGGAGCTGTTTTTT. It translates to CASSSSTGELFF.

By sample share, this clonotype is medium-sized. This chain connects TRBV24-1 to TRBJ2-3, with D unresolved. V was cut by 8 bases and J by 2 bases, with 16 bases left in between. This CDR3 comprises 15 residues. Per the germline V gene, CDR1 is KGHDR and CDR2 is SFDVKD. CDR3 sequence reads: CATTQSAAATDTQYF. CDR3 coding DNA: TGTGCCACCACTCAGAGCGCGGCTGCCACAGATACGCAGTATTTT.

The genes are TRBV15 and TRBJ2-7; D not resolved. V was pared by 0 bases and J by 0 bases, with 18 bases between. The CDR3 is made up of 18 amino acids. Per germline, CDR1 LNHNV and CDR2 YYDKDF (reference sequence). The CDR3 reads CATSRDLGVSETSYEQYF. DNA of the CDR3: TGTGCCACCAGCAGAGATCTCGGAGTTTCGGAGACCTCCTACGAGCAGTACTTC.

The chain has TRBV7-9 and TRBJ2-5; 10 positions agree with TRBD1. The CDR3 runs to 16 residues. CDR1 SEHNR and CDR2 FQNEAQ come from the germline V gene (reference sequence). V trimming: 1 base; J trimming: 0 bases; junction bases outside the gene matches: 2. The CDR3 bases are TGTGCCAGCAGCTTAGGGGGACAGGGGAACCAAGAGACCCAGTACTTC. Translated: CASSLGGQGNQETQYF.

Comments on this clonotype: Being one base from a much bigger clone, this may be a read error. The chain employs TRBV19 and TRBJ1-5; perhaps D is TRBD1 or TRBD2 (5 bases each). The J call could be wrong; TRBJ2-3 is a better fit for the DNA end. This CDR3 has 16 residues. Germline V gene sequence: CDR1 LNHDA, CDR2 SQIVND (reference sequence). Here the CDR3 reads CASSPSGPPRHQPQYF. The CDR3 coding sequence is TGTGCCAGTAGTCCTTCGGGGCCCCCTCGCCATCAGCCCCAGTATTTT.

This clonotype is categorized as medium-sized. V is TRBV6-6 and J is TRBJ2-2; 9 bases agree with TRBD1. In germline, CDR1 is MNHNY, CDR2 SVGAGI (reference sequence). The V segment lost 7 bases and the J segment 3 bases; nucleotides outside the gene matches: 6. The CDR3 contains 15 residues. DNA for the CDR3: TGTGCCAGCAATATCCGGGACAGGGACACCGGGGAGCTGTTTTTT. Translated, it gives CASNIRDRDTGELFF.

The V call is TRBV6-1, the J call TRBJ1-2, with unresolved D. Deletions cut 1 base from V and 4 bases from J, with 7 bases between. CDR1 is MNHNS, CDR2 SASEGT, per germline. The CDR3 consists of 13 residues. The CDR3 sequence is CASSEGRFYGYTF. CDR3 sequence (DNA): TGTGCCAGCAGTGAAGGCAGATTCTATGGCTACACCTTC.

The chain uses TRBV12-3 or TRBV12-4 and TRBJ2-2; 9 positions match TRBD1. V dropped 1 base and J dropped 4; count of bases not matched to a gene: 7. This CDR3 has 17 residues. CDR3 coding DNA: TGTGCCAGCAGTTTAGTTACAGGGGGCAGAATCACCGGGGAGCTGTTTTTT. It codes for CASSLVTGGRITGELFF.

By sample share, this clonotype is medium-sized. This chain connects TRBV5-5 to TRBJ1-5; D gene ambiguous. Looked up from germline, CDR1 is SGHKS and CDR2 is YYEKEE (reference sequence). The CDR3 totals 15 residues. The ends were cut back, 4 bases at V and 0 bases at J, with 11 bases in the middle. CDR3 DNA sequence: TGTGCCAGCAGCCCGTATCTCAATAGCAATCAGCCCCAGCATTTT. Its translation is CASSPYLNSNQPQHF. The whole variable domain, filled in from reference TRBV5-5 and TRBJ1-5, reads DAGVTQSPTHLIKTRGQQVTLRCSPISGHKSVSWYQQVLGQGPQFIFQYYEKEERGRGNFPDRFSARQFPNYSSELNVNALLLGDSALYLCASSPYLNSNQPQHFGDGTRLSIL.

Judged by abundance, this clonotype is medium-sized. The chain combines TRBV30 with TRBJ2-6; D unclear. CDR1 and CDR2 from the germline V gene are GTSNPN and SVGIG (reference sequence). Trimming removed 4 bases from V and 2 bases from J, with 6 bases in between. CDR3 length: 13 residues. The CDR3 spells CAWISAGANVLTF. CDR3 nucleotides: TGTGCCTGGATCAGCGCTGGGGCCAACGTCCTGACTTTC.

The chain combines TRBV6-5 with TRBJ1-1, with unresolved D. V was trimmed by 6 bases and J by 0 bases, leaving 17 bases between them. The CDR3 consists of 16 residues. The germline CDR1 and CDR2 sequences are MNHEY and SVGAGI. As DNA, the CDR3 is TGTGCCAGCAGAGATGACATTGGAGGCATGAACACTGAAGCTTTCTTT. It translates to CASRDDIGGMNTEAFF.